The 19 T cell receptor beta chains below were found in one sample sequenced in a study of T cell repertoires in cytomegalovirus infection. Their antigens remain unidentified. A single record per CDR3 protein comes from TCRdb applying MiXCR to the reads. The data contain more than 110,000 distinct CDR3 sequences, 25% to 35% of them singletons. The specimen was CD8+ T cells from cultured PBMCs, collected from culture after CMV antigen stimulation. Receptors were obtained from a human donor in good health (CMV status not recorded). Some clones in this sample may be carry-over from other donors' samples.

The chain links TRBV14 to TRBJ2-5; weak D call: TRBD2 (6 bases). The germline CDR1 and CDR2 sequences are SGHDN and FVKESK. V was clipped by 1 base and J by 4 bases, with 13 bases between them. CDR3 size: 15 residues. The CDR3 DNA follows: TGTGCCAGCAGCCAAGTCAAGGGAGGTGGAGAGACCCAGTACTTC. Its protein product is CASSQVKGGGETQYF.

This clonotype came up a few times. V and J are TRBV7-8 and TRBJ1-1; 7 positions agree with TRBD1. The junction had 10 bases not matched to a gene; V was cut back by 6 bases and J by 0 bases. This CDR3 spans 16 amino acids. Germline V gives CDR1 SGHVS, CDR2 FQNEAQ. This chain's CDR3 is CASRLTRGQLNTEAFF. DNA of the CDR3: TGTGCCAGCAGGCTGACCCGGGGACAGCTGAACACTGAAGCTTTCTTT.

The chain combines TRBV7-4 with TRBJ1-1; D might be TRBD1 (5 bases). V lost 5 bases to trimming and J lost 10 bases, with 20 bases between them. The CDR3 totals 14 residues. Germline lookup yields CDR1 SGHVT and CDR2 SQSDAQ. The CDR3 bases are TGTGCCAGCAGCCCGCCCCAGGGTCCATTGGGAGCTTTCTTT. It specifies CASSPPQGPLGAFF.

The J gene is TRBJ2-2, the V gene TRBV5-6; no clear D. V was clipped by 1 base and J by 6 bases, with 7 bases between them. This CDR3 is 13 amino acids long. Germline V gene lookup returns CDR1 SGHDT and CDR2 YYEEEE. In nucleotides, the CDR3 is TGTGCCAGCAGCTTGTCGGATGCCGGGGAGCTGTTTTTT. Translation gives CASSLSDAGELFF.

There are many counts of this clonotype. The chain combines TRBV5-1 with TRBJ2-7, with 11 bases lining up with TRBD1. CDR1 and CDR2 from the germline V gene are SGHRS and YFSETQ. Losses at the gene ends were 7 bases for V and 6 bases for J; bases not matched to a gene: 6. This CDR3 comprises 13 residues. CDR3 coding DNA: TGCGCCAGCGATTCCGGGACAGGGGGCGAGCAGTACTTC. This translates into CASDSGTGGEQYF.

Here the CDR3 reads CASSTPLQAQETQYF. DNA for the CDR3: TGTGCCAGCAGCACCCCCCTACAGGCCCAAGAGACCCAGTACTTC. V usage is TRBV7-4 and J usage is TRBJ2-5; the D gene is possibly TRBD1 (5 bases). This CDR3 has 15 residues. V shed 5 bases and J shed 1 base, with 14 bases lying between them. In germline, CDR1 is SGHVT, CDR2 SQSDAQ.

V gene TRBV2 combines with J gene TRBJ2-7; D uncertain. V was clipped by 7 bases and J by 7 bases, with 14 bases between them. The CDR3 extends over 12 amino acids. Germline CDR1 reads SNHLY; CDR2 reads FYNNEI. The DNA of the CDR3 is TGTGCCAGCATCGGTAGCCCTAATGAGCAGTACTTC. This gives the protein CASIGSPNEQYF.

The chain joins TRBV6-5 to TRBJ2-5, with D unresolved. The V gene lost 2 bases and the J gene lost 5 bases, with 9 bases spanning the gap. There are 13 residues in the CDR3. Germline CDR1 and CDR2: MNHEY and SVGAGI. The CDR3 loop reads CASSYNGWETQYF. CDR3 in DNA: TGTGCCAGCAGTTACAACGGGTGGGAGACCCAGTACTTC.

This clonotype appeared once. At one end, the junction sequence differs from germline, possibly due to a read error. The genes are TRBV12-3 or TRBV12-4 and TRBJ1-5; no definite D call. The CDR3 has 14 amino acids. The CDR3 reads CASSLGESIQPQHF. The CDR3 DNA is TGTGCCAGCAGTTTAGGGGAGAGCATTCAGCCCCAGCATTTT.

The V and J genes are TRBV6-5 and TRBJ2-7; the D call may be TRBD1 or TRBD2 (5 bases each). Between the trimmed V and J ends, which lost 0 bases and 6 bases, there was a span of 18 bases. The V gene's germline CDR1 is MNHEY and CDR2 SVGAGI. This CDR3 spans 16 amino acids. The CDR3 sequence is CASSYSKGRYPLEQYF. The DNA of the CDR3 is TGTGCCAGCAGTTACTCGAAGGGACGGTATCCCCTCGAGCAGTACTTC.

This clonotype counts as medium-sized. V is TRBV11-2 and J is TRBJ2-6, with 7 bases that match TRBD1. The CDR3 length is 17 residues. V was pared by 1 base and J by 0 bases, with 3 bases of the junction left unmatched. Germline V lookup: CDR1 SGHAT, CDR2 FQNNGV. The CDR3: CASSLVPGGSGANVLTF. For the CDR3, the DNA is TGTGCCAGCAGCTTAGTCCCAGGGGGCTCTGGGGCCAACGTCCTGACTTTC.

The chain is built from TRBV11-3 and TRBJ2-1; 8 positions match TRBD1. J gave up 7 bases and V 6 bases, and 8 bases lay outside the gene matches. In germline, CDR1 is SGHNT, CDR2 YENEEA. The length of the CDR3 is 14 residues. In DNA, the CDR3 is TGTGCCAGCAGTCCCAGACAGGGGAAGAATGAGCAGTTCTTC. Amino acids: CASSPRQGKNEQFF. Filled out from reference TRBV11-3 and TRBJ2-1, the complete variable domain reads EAGVVQSPRYKIIEKKQPVAFWCNPISGHNTLYWYLQNLGQGPELLIRYENEEAVDDSQLPKDRFSAERLKGVDSTLKIQPAELGDSAVYLCASSPRQGKNEQFFGPGTRLTVL.

Only one count was recorded for this clonotype. This chain links TRBV2 with TRBJ2-1, with 8 bases matching TRBD2. The CDR3 extends over 12 amino acids. CDR1 is SNHLY and CDR2 is FYNNEI in the germline V gene. V lost 4 bases and J lost 15; bases outside the gene matches: 8. CDR3 sequence reads: CASSVASGLGFF. In DNA, the CDR3 is TGTGCCAGCAGTGTCGCTAGCGGGTTGGGGTTCTTC.

This clonotype was seen at least ten times. V and J are TRBV27 and TRBJ2-2; a weak D match, TRBD1 (5 bases). Per germline, CDR1 MNHEY and CDR2 SMNVEV (reference sequence). This CDR3 spans 13 amino acids. Trimming removed 2 bases at V and 7 bases at J, with 8 bases between. In nucleotides, the CDR3 is TGTGCCAGCAGTTTACAGGGCGTCGGGGAGCTGTTTTTT. Encoded protein: CASSLQGVGELFF.

The V call is TRBV7-8, the J call TRBJ2-1; no reliable D call. In germline, CDR1 is SGHVS, CDR2 FQNEAQ. The length of the CDR3 is 14 residues. The V end was cut by 2 bases, the J end by 8 bases, with 13 bases between. The CDR3 nucleotides are TGTGCCAGCAGCTTAAAGAGTAGTCGGGATGAGCAGTTCTTC. Protein sequence: CASSLKSSRDEQFF.

The V call is TRBV6-2 or TRBV6-3, the J call TRBJ2-5; a weak D match, TRBD1 (5 bases). With 5 bases removed from V and 1 base from J, the gap between germline ends came to 11 bases. Germline V lookup: CDR1 MNHEY, CDR2 SVGEGT. The CDR3 is 14 amino acids. The chain's CDR3 is CASSGATFQETQYF. CDR3 DNA sequence: TGTGCCAGCAGTGGGGCGACTTTCCAAGAGACCCAGTACTTC.

The chain has TRBV4-1 and TRBJ2-1; D unresolved. V was shortened by 1 base and J by 3 bases, with 1 base between the two germline ends. CDR3 length: 12 residues. Germline loops: CDR1 MGHRA, CDR2 YSYEKL. CDR3 sequence (DNA): TGCGCCAGCAGCCAAGTCTACAATGAGCAGTTCTTC. Protein product: CASSQVYNEQFF.

This chain uses TRBV4-1 with TRBJ1-5; D is uncertain. The CDR3 sequence is 15 residues long. Trimming shortened V by 0 bases and J by 0 bases, and 6 bases separated the two germline ends. The germline V gene has CDR1 MGHRA and CDR2 YSYEKL. The CDR3 loop is CASSQERISNQPQHF. CDR3 DNA: TGCGCCAGCAGCCAAGAACGGATTAGCAATCAGCCCCAGCATTTT.

This clonotype showed up many times. This sequence joins TRBV7-8 and TRBJ2-1; TRBD2 aligns across 10 bases. The CDR3 is 18 amino acids. V gave up 4 bases and J gave up 8 bases; unmatched junction bases: 17. Germline CDR1 is SGHVS and CDR2 is FQNEAQ. The DNA for the CDR3 is TGTGCCAGCAGCTCCCCTCCCGGGGTAGCGGGGGGCTTCGATGAGCAGTTCTTC. Translating gives CASSSPPGVAGGFDEQFF.